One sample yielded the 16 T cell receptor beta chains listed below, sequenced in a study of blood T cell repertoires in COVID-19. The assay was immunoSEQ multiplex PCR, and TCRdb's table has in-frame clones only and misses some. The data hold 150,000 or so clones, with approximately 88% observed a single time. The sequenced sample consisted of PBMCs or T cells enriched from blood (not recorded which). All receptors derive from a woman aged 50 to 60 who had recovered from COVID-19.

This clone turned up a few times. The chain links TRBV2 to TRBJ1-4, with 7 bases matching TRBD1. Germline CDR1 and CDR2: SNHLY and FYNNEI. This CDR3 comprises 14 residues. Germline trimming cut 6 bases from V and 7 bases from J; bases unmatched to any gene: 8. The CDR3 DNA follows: TGTGCCAGCAGACCACAGGGGAATGGTGAAAAACTGTTTTTT. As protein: CASRPQGNGEKLFF.

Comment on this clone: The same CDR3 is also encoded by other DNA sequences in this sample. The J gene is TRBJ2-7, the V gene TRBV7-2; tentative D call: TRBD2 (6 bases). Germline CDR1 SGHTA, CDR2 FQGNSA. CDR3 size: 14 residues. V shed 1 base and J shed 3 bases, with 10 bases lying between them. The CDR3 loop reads CASSLDRGSYEQYF. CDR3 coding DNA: TGTGCCAGCAGCTTAGATCGGGGGAGCTACGAGCAGTACTTC.

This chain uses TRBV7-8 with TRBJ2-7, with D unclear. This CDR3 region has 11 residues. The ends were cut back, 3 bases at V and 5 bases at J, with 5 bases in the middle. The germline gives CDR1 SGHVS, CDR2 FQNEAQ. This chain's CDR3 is CASSFIDEQYF. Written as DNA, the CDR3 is TGTGCCAGCAGCTTTATCGACGAGCAGTACTTC.

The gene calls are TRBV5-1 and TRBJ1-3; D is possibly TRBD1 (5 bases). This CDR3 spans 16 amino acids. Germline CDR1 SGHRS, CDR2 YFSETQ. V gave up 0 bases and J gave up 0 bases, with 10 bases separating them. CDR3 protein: CASSLAGGASGNTIYF. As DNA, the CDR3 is TGCGCCAGCAGCTTGGCCGGAGGGGCCTCTGGAAACACCATATATTTT.

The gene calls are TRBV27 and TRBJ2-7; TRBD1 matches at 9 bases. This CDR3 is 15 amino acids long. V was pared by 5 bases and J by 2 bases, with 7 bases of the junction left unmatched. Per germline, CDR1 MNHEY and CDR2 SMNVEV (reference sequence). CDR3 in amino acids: CASSVQGAQTYEQYF. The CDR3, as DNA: TGTGCCAGCAGTGTACAGGGGGCGCAAACCTACGAGCAGTACTTC.

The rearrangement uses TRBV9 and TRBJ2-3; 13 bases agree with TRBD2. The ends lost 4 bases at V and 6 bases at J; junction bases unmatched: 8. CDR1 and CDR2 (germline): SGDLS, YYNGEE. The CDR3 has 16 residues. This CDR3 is CASSPSTSGGQDTQYF. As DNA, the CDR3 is TGTGCCAGCAGCCCCTCGACTAGCGGGGGGCAGGATACGCAGTATTTT.

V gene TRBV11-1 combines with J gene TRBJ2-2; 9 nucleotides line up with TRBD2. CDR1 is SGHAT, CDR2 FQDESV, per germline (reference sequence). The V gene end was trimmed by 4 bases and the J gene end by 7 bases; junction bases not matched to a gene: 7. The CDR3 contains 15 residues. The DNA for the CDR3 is TGTGCCAGCAGCTCACAGCCTAGCGGGGTCGGGGAGCTGTTTTTT. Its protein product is CASSSQPSGVGELFF.

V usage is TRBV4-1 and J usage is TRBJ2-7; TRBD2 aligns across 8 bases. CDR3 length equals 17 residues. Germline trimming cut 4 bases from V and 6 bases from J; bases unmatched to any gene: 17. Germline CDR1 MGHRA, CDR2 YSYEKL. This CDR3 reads CASSLGVVAGPICEQYF. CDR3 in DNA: TGCGCCAGCAGCCTTGGTGTGGTAGCGGGGCCTATTTGCGAGCAGTACTTC.

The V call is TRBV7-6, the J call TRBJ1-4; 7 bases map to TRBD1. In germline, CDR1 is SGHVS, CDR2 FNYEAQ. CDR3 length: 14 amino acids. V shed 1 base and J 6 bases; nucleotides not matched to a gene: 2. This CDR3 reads CASSLGQGDEKLFF. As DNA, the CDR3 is TGTGCCAGCAGCTTAGGACAGGGAGATGAAAAACTGTTTTTT.

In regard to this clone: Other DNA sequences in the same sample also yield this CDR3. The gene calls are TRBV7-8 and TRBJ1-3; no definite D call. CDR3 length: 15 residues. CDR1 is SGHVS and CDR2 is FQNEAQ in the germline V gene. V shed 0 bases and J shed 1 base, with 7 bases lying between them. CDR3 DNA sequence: TGTGCCAGCAGCTTAGCGGTCGGGTCTGGAAACACCATATATTTT. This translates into CASSLAVGSGNTIYF.

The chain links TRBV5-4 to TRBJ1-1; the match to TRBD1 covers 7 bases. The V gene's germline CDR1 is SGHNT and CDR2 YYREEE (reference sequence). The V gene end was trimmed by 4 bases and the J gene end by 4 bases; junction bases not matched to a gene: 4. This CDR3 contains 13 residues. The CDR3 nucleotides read TGTGCCAGCAGCATGGCAGGGGGCACTGAAGCTTTCTTT. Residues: CASSMAGGTEAFF.

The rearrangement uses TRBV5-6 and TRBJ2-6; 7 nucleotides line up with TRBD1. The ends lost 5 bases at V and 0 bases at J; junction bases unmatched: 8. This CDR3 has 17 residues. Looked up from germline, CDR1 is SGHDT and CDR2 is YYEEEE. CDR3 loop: CASRDNRGYSGANVLTF. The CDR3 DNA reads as TGTGCCAGCAGAGATAACAGGGGCTACTCTGGGGCCAACGTCCTGACTTTC.

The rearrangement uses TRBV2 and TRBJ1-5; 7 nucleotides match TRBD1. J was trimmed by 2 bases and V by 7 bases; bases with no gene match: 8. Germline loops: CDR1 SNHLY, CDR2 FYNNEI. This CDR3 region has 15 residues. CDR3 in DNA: TGTGCCAGCAATATACAGGGGTTTGGCAATCAGCCCCAGCATTTT. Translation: CASNIQGFGNQPQHF.

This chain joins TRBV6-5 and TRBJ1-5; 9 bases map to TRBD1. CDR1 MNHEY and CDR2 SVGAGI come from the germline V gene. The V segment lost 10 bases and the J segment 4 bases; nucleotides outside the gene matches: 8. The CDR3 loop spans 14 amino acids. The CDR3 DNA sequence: TGTGCCACTACCTCCGGGACAGGGAATCAGCCCCAGCATTTT. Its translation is CATTSGTGNQPQHF.

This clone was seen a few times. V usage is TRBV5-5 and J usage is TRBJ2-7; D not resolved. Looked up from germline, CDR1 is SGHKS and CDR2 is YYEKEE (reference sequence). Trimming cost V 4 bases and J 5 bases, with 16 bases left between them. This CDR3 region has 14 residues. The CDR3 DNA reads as TGTGCCAGCAGCCCCCTCCGAGTAGTAGACGAGCAGTACTTC. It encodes CASSPLRVVDEQYF.

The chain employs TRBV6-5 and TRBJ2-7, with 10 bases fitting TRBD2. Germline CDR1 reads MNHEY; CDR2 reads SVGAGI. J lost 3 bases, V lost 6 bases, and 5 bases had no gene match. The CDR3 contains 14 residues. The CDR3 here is CASSLSGGLYEQYF. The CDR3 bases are TGTGCCAGCAGCCTTAGCGGGGGGCTCTACGAGCAGTACTTC.